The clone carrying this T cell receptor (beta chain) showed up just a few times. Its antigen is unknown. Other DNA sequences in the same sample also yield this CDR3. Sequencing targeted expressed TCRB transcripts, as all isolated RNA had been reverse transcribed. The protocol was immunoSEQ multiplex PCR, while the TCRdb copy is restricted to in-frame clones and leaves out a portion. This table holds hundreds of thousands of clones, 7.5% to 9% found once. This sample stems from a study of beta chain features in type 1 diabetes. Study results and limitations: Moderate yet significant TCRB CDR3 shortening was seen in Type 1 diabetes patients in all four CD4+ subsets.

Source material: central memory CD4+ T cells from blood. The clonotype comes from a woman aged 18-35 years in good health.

DNA for the CDR3: TGTGCCAGTAGTATCAGGGAGGCTGGGGCCAACGTCCTGACTTTC. This gives the protein CASSIREAGANVLTF. The chain employs TRBV19 and TRBJ2-6; weak D call: TRBD2 (6 bases). CDR3 size: 15 residues. Germline CDR1 and CDR2: LNHDA and SQIVND (reference sequence). Trimming removed 3 bases from V and 2 bases from J, with 8 bases in between. The entire variable domain, with the rest obtained from reference TRBV19 and TRBJ2-6, is as follows: DGGITQSPKYLFRKEGQNVTLSCEQNLNHDAMYWYRQDPGQGLRLIYYSQIVNDFQKGDIAEGYSVSREKKESFPLTVTSAQKNPTAFYLCASSIREAGANVLTFGAGSRLTVL.